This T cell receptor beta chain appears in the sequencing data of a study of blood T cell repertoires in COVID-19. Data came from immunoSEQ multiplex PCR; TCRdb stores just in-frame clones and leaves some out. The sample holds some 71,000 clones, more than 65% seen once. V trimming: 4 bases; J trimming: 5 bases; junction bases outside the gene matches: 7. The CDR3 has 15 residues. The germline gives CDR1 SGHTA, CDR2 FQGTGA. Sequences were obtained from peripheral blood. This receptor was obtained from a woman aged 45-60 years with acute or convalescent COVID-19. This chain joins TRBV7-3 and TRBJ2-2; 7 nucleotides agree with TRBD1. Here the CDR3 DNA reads TGTGCCAGCAGCTCCCAGGGGGACGGGACCGGGGAGCTGTTTTTT. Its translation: CASSSQGDGTGELFF. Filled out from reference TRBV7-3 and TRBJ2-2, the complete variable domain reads GAGVSQTPSNKVTEKGKYVELRCDPISGHTALYWYRQSLGQGPEFLIYFQGTGAADDSGLPNDRFFAVRPEGSVSTLKIQRTERGDSAVYLCASSSQGDGTGELFFGEGSRLTVL.